The 29 T cell receptor beta chains given below trace back to one sample, sequenced in a study of T-cell memory formation after mild COVID-19. Each CDR3 protein gets one entry after TCRdb re-called the 5' RACE reads with MiXCR. Of approximately 350,000 distinct CDR3 sequences listed, over 25% are singletons. Sequences were obtained from PBMCs or a T cell subset sorted from them (not recorded which). These receptors all stem from an adult woman who had mild COVID-19 (a few samples of this study predate the infection). Cell type and time point are not known.

This clonotype has a handful of counts. For the CDR3, the DNA is TGTGCCAGCAGCTTAATTGCGGCTAGCACAGATACGCAGTATTTT. Protein product: CASSLIAASTDTQYF. The gene calls are TRBV7-8 and TRBJ2-3; D remains unclear. V was pared by 2 bases and J by 0 bases, with 9 bases between. CDR3 size: 15 residues. CDR1 and CDR2 from the germline V gene are SGHVS and FQNEAQ. The entire variable domain, with the rest obtained from reference TRBV7-8 and TRBJ2-3, is as follows: GAGVSQSPRYKVAKRGQDVALRCDPISGHVSLFWYQQALGQGPEFLTYFQNEAQLDKSGLPSDRFFAERPEGSVSTLKIQRTQQEDSAVYLCASSLIAASTDTQYFGPGTRLTVL.

This sequence joins TRBV6-6 and TRBJ2-3; a weak D match, TRBD2 (7 bases). Germline assignment: CDR1 MNHNY and CDR2 SVGAGI (reference sequence). V was clipped by 2 bases and J by 1 base, with 10 bases between them. This CDR3 spans 15 amino acids. The CDR3 nucleotides are TGTGCCAGCAGTTACGGGGAGGGGGGCACAGATACGCAGTATTTT. This gives the protein CASSYGEGGTDTQYF.

The V gene is TRBV2, the J gene TRBJ2-1, with 8 bases identical to TRBD1. J lost 8 bases, V lost 5 bases, and 11 bases had no gene match. This CDR3 is 15 amino acids long. From germline, CDR1 is SNHLY and CDR2 FYNNEI. The CDR3 here is CASSQTGTGSYEQFF. In nucleotides, the CDR3 is TGTGCCAGCAGTCAGACCGGGACAGGCTCTTATGAGCAGTTCTTC.

This clonotype was seen only a few times. The chain joins TRBV7-9 to TRBJ2-1, with D unclear. Trimming took off 6 bases at V and 8 bases at J, with 8 bases between the two ends. Germline CDR1 is SEHNR and CDR2 is FQNEAQ (reference sequence). This CDR3 region has 11 residues. CDR3 bases: TGTGCCAGCAGTGGAGCACATGAGCAGTTCTTC. It is translated as CASSGAHEQFF.

This clonotype turned up a few times. The chain has TRBV10-2 and TRBJ2-1; 7 bases line up with TRBD2. The CDR3 is 13 amino acids. CDR1 WSHSY and CDR2 SAAADI come from the germline V gene. The V segment lost 4 bases and the J segment 3 bases; nucleotides outside the gene matches: 0. In DNA, the CDR3 is TGCGCCAGCAGTGGGACTAGCTACAATGAGCAGTTCTTC. Protein product: CASSGTSYNEQFF.

The chain joins TRBV15 to TRBJ2-3, with a weak D call TRBD1 (6 bases). CDR3 length equals 13 residues. Trimming took off 5 bases at V and 4 bases at J, with 10 bases between the two ends. Per germline, CDR1 LNHNV and CDR2 YYDKDF (reference sequence). The CDR3 region is CATSPQGADTQYF. Written as DNA, the CDR3 is TGTGCCACCAGCCCACAGGGAGCAGATACGCAGTATTTT.

This clonotype was observed a handful of times. The V call is TRBV2, the J call TRBJ2-1; D is possibly TRBD1 (6 bases). CDR1 and CDR2 (germline): SNHLY, FYNNEI. V was clipped by 5 bases and J by 7 bases, with 12 bases between them. The CDR3 is 13 amino acids. The CDR3 sequence is CASSSIQGNEQFF. The CDR3 DNA reads as TGTGCCAGCAGTAGCATCCAGGGGAATGAGCAGTTCTTC.

The chain joins TRBV6-1 to TRBJ2-3, with 8 bases fitting TRBD1. Per germline, CDR1 MNHNS and CDR2 SASEGT. The J segment lost 2 bases and the V segment lost 4 bases, leaving 11 bases of the junction unmatched. CDR3 length: 17 amino acids. This CDR3 reads CASSAAQGAQVTDTQYF. The CDR3 nucleotides are TGTGCCAGCAGTGCGGCTCAGGGGGCGCAAGTCACAGATACGCAGTATTTT.

This clonotype was seen only a few times. This chain uses TRBV7-3 with TRBJ1-6; D remains ambiguous. V was shortened by 5 bases and J by 9 bases, with 11 bases between the two germline ends. The CDR3 runs 13 residues. Germline V gene data show CDR1 as SGHTA and CDR2 as FQGTGA. As DNA, the CDR3 is TGTGCCAGCAGCCTTGACAAAAGTTCACCCCTCCACTTT. Its translation: CASSLDKSSPLHF. The full variable domain, completed using reference TRBV7-3 and TRBJ1-6, is GAGVSQTPSNKVTEKGKYVELRCDPISGHTALYWYRQSLGQGPEFLIYFQGTGAADDSGLPNDRFFAVRPEGSVSTLKIQRTERGDSAVYLCASSLDKSSPLHFGNGTRLTVT.

The V and J genes are TRBV19 and TRBJ1-1; no firm D call. CDR1 LNHDA and CDR2 SQIVND come from the germline V gene (reference sequence). Trimming removed 3 bases from V and 2 bases from J, with 10 bases in between. The CDR3 loop spans 14 amino acids. The CDR3 loop reads CASSIRGENTEAFF. CDR3 nucleotides: TGTGCCAGTAGTATTCGGGGAGAAAACACTGAAGCTTTCTTT. The full variable domain, rest sourced from reference TRBV19 and TRBJ1-1, is DGGITQSPKYLFRKEGQNVTLSCEQNLNHDAMYWYRQDPGQGLRLIYYSQIVNDFQKGDIAEGYSVSREKKESFPLTVTSAQKNPTAFYLCASSIRGENTEAFFGQGTRLTVV.

The chain has TRBV4-1 and TRBJ2-4; 15 positions match TRBD2. Germline V CDR1 and CDR2: MGHRA, YSYEKL. The junction had 8 bases not matched to a gene; V was cut back by 4 bases and J by 4 bases. The CDR3 sequence is 18 residues long. CDR3 loop: CASSPPQGLAGGKNIQYF. CDR3 DNA: TGCGCCAGCAGCCCTCCCCAAGGACTAGCGGGAGGGAAAAACATTCAGTACTTC.

The chain combines TRBV20-1 with TRBJ1-1; a weak D match, TRBD1 (5 bases). CDR3 length equals 14 residues. The germline CDR1 and CDR2 sequences are DFQATT and SNEGSKA (reference sequence). The V gene lost 3 bases and the J gene lost 5 bases, with 16 bases spanning the gap. The CDR3 DNA is TGCAGTGCTAGGATGGGCCGGGGGGGAACTGAAGCTTTCTTT. As protein: CSARMGRGGTEAFF.

The chain is built from TRBV18 and TRBJ2-7, with TRBD1 matching 8 bases. CDR3 length: 14 amino acids. The V segment lost 3 bases and the J segment 4 bases; nucleotides outside the gene matches: 5. Germline values: CDR1 KGHSH, CDR2 LQKENI. The CDR3 nucleotides are TGTGCCAGCTCACCCTCGACAGGGGAGTACGAGCAGTACTTC. Amino acids: CASSPSTGEYEQYF.

V usage is TRBV29-1 and J usage is TRBJ2-7; D unclear. The CDR3 covers 12 residues. V shed 6 bases and J shed 2 bases, with 11 bases lying between them. CDR1 SQVTM and CDR2 ANQGSEA come from the germline V gene. CDR3 region: CSVETYAYEQYF. CDR3 in DNA: TGCAGCGTCGAAACCTACGCCTACGAGCAGTACTTC.

This clonotype came up a few times. V gene TRBV10-3 combines with J gene TRBJ2-7, with D perhaps TRBD2 (6 bases). Germline lookup yields CDR1 ENHRY and CDR2 SYGVKD. The CDR3 runs to 11 residues. The CDR3, as DNA: TGTGCGAGTGGGGAGGTCTACGAGCAGTACTTC. Encoded protein: CASGEVYEQYF.

V and J are TRBV29-1 and TRBJ2-1; 9 bases agree with TRBD2. Germline loops: CDR1 SQVTM, CDR2 ANQGSEA. Losses at the gene ends were 4 bases for V and 16 bases for J; bases not matched to a gene: 8. This CDR3 region has 11 residues. The CDR3 is CSVGGLAGSFF. In nucleotides, the CDR3 is TGCAGCGTTGGGGGTCTAGCGGGAAGTTTCTTC.

V gene TRBV12-3 or TRBV12-4 combines with J gene TRBJ1-6; no reliable D call. Between the trimmed V and J ends, which lost 7 bases and 10 bases, there was a span of 20 bases. The CDR3 spans 15 residues. The CDR3 sequence is CASTNQEVVGSPLHF. The CDR3 DNA reads as TGTGCCAGCACCAATCAGGAGGTGGTGGGCTCACCCCTCCACTTT.

The CDR3 loop reads CASSYTGRAPSEAFF. CDR3 sequence (DNA): TGTGCCAGCAGTTACACGGGAAGGGCCCCGAGTGAAGCTTTCTTT. V and J are TRBV6-5 and TRBJ1-1; D is uncertain. Trimming stripped 2 bases from V and 7 bases from J, with 17 bases between. Per the germline V gene, CDR1 is MNHEY and CDR2 is SVGAGI. The CDR3 contains 15 residues.

This clonotype was counted only a few times. V and J are TRBV7-8 and TRBJ2-5; D is ambiguous. The CDR3 covers 13 residues. V was shortened by 2 bases and J by 5 bases, with 9 bases between the two germline ends. CDR1 SGHVS and CDR2 FQNEAQ come from the germline V gene. The CDR3 region has the DNA TGTGCCAGCAGCTTACGCCCCTGGGAGACCCAGTACTTC. It translates to CASSLRPWETQYF.

This clonotype has only one observation. The V call is TRBV6-5, the J call TRBJ1-2, with 7 bases that match TRBD1. Trimming at V came to 8 bases and at J to 5 bases, leaving 14 bases not matched to a gene. This CDR3 region has 15 residues. The germline CDR1 and CDR2 sequences are MNHEY and SVGAGI. The CDR3 protein is CASSISGTASYGYTF. The CDR3 coding sequence is TGTGCCAGCTCTATTTCCGGGACAGCGTCTTATGGCTACACCTTC.

The V call is TRBV29-1, the J call TRBJ2-2; the D gene is possibly TRBD1 (6 bases). The V gene's germline CDR1 is SQVTM and CDR2 ANQGSEA. The CDR3 runs 14 residues. V shed 8 bases and J shed 0 bases, with 13 bases lying between them. CDR3 in DNA: TGCAGCTCATCGACAGGTTCGAACACCGGGGAGCTGTTTTTT. This sequence encodes CSSSTGSNTGELFF.

This chain links TRBV7-2 with TRBJ1-3; D possibly corresponds to TRBD1 (5 bases). Germline lookup yields CDR1 SGHTA and CDR2 FQGNSA. Trimming took 1 base from V and 0 from J, leaving 13 bases between them. The CDR3 runs 17 residues. The chain's CDR3 is CASSLVFGGDSGNTIYF. CDR3 in DNA: TGTGCCAGCAGCTTAGTCTTTGGGGGGGACTCTGGAAACACCATATATTTT.

V and J are TRBV24-1 and TRBJ2-1, with TRBD1 identical over 9 bases. Germline V gives CDR1 KGHDR, CDR2 SFDVKD. The CDR3 is 19 amino acids. V lost 4 bases and J lost 9; bases outside the gene matches: 21. The DNA of the CDR3 is TGTGCCACCAGTGACCCTAATGGATTCCGGGACAGGGCCTCGGGTGAGCAGTTCTTC. It specifies CATSDPNGFRDRASGEQFF.

The gene calls are TRBV18 and TRBJ2-7; the match to TRBD1 covers 7 bases. Germline values: CDR1 KGHSH, CDR2 LQKENI. V dropped 3 bases and J dropped 3; count of bases not matched to a gene: 8. The CDR3 is 15 residues long. The CDR3 coding sequence is TGTGCCAGCTCACCTGCCGGGACAGCTTTCTACGAGCAGTACTTC. Its protein is CASSPAGTAFYEQYF. Based on the CDR3 plus reference TRBV18 and TRBJ2-7, the full variable domain is NAGVMQNPRHLVRRRGQEARLRCSPMKGHSHVYWYRQLPEEGLKFMVYLQKENIIDESGMPKERFSAEFPKEGPSILRIQQVVRGDSAAYFCASSPAGTAFYEQYFGPGTRLTVT.

This clonotype occurred once. The gene calls are TRBV5-4 and TRBJ1-6; D ambiguous. Trimming took 0 bases from V and 10 from J, leaving 14 bases between them. Germline assignment: CDR1 SGHNT and CDR2 YYREEE (reference sequence). This CDR3 is 15 amino acids long. The DNA of the CDR3 is TGTGCCAGCAGCTTGGATACGTTCGTCGGGTCACCCCTCCACTTT. This sequence encodes CASSLDTFVGSPLHF.

This clonotype was recorded a few times. This chain joins TRBV5-1 and TRBJ1-1, with 10 bases identical to TRBD1. The CDR3 spans 18 residues. From germline, CDR1 is SGHRS and CDR2 YFSETQ. J was trimmed by 1 base and V by 4 bases; bases with no gene match: 13. CDR3 in amino acids: CASSRDGTGAVGNTEAFF. CDR3 bases: TGCGCCAGCAGCCGGGATGGGACAGGGGCCGTCGGGAACACTGAAGCTTTCTTT.

This clonotype appeared a few times. This chain uses TRBV7-8 with TRBJ2-5; 11 positions match TRBD1. Germline V CDR1 and CDR2: SGHVS, FQNEAQ. The CDR3 length is 13 residues. The trim removed 8 bases at V and 5 bases at J, leaving 4 bases unmatched. CDR3 nucleotide sequence: TGTGCCAGCGGGGACAGGGGGAGGGAGACCCAGTACTTC. It specifies CASGDRGRETQYF.

The V call is TRBV7-2, the J call TRBJ2-3; 7 positions match TRBD1. The CDR3 has 14 amino acids. Per germline, CDR1 SGHTA and CDR2 FQGNSA. V shed 6 bases and J 6 bases; nucleotides not matched to a gene: 9. This CDR3 is CASSRDSRPDTQYF. The CDR3 nucleotides are TGTGCCAGCAGTCGGGACAGCCGGCCGGATACGCAGTATTTT.

V is TRBV7-9 and J is TRBJ1-4, with a tentative D call TRBD1 (5 bases). Germline lookup yields CDR1 SEHNR and CDR2 FQNEAQ (reference sequence). This CDR3 contains 15 residues. V was clipped by 5 bases and J by 0 bases, with 10 bases between them. The CDR3 loop is CASSQEGTTNEKLFF. Written as DNA, the CDR3 is TGTGCCAGCAGCCAAGAGGGGACAACTAATGAAAAACTGTTTTTT.